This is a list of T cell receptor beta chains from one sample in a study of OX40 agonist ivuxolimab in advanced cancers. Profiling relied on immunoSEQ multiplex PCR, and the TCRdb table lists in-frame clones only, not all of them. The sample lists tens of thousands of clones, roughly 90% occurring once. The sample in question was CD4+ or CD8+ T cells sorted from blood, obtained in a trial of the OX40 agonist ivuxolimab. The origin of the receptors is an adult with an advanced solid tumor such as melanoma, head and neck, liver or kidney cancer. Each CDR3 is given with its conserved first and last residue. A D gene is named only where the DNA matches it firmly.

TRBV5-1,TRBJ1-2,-,CASSPTAGFDYGYTF
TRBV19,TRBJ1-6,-,CASSSGEPLHF
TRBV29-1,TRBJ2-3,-,CSVVVGTDTQYF
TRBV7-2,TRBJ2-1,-,CASSKGTSSDEQFF
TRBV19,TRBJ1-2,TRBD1,CASRTDREIGENTF
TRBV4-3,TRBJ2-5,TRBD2,CASSHISGGNQETQYF
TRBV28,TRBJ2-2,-,CASSPRQASNTGELFF
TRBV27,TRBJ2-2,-,CASSFGTATGELFF
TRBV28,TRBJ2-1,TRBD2,CASSPTSGGANEQFF
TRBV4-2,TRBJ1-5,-,CASSQDATDSLGQPQHF
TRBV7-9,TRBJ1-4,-,CASSSASSVNEKLFF
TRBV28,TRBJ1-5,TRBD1,CASRDRAVGPQHF
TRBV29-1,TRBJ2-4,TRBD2,CSVDSRTGLAGGLLAKNIQYF
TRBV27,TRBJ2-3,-,CASSLSGTVRVGTQYF
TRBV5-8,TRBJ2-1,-,CASRMTGSPVLIF
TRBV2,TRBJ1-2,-,CASSEVGEGGLYGYTF
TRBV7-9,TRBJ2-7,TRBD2,CASERVAGGPYEQYF
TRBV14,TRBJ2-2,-,CASSQDRNRDLYTGELFF
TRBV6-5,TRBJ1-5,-,CASSYDGNQPQHF
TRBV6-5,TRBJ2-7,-,CASSSGRAYEQYF
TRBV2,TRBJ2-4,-,CASSQLLPPNIQYF
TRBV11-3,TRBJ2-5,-,CASSPTGGPDGETQYF
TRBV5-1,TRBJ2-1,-,CASSLEDSLYNEQFF
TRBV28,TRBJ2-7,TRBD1,CASTRTGHYEQYF
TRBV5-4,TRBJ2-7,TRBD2,CASSRRTSGNTYEQYF
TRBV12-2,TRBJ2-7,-,CASRLSYSAQGPSSYEQYF
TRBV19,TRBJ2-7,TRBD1,CASSTGTGSYEQYF
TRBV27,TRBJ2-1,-,CASTEYGTGLRNEQFF
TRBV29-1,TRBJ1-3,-,CSVADGGSGNTIYF
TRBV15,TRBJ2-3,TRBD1,CATSREKTGTDTQYF
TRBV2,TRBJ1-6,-,CASSLNGGRVGSPLHF
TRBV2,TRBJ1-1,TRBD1,CASSGGTGGVGEAFF
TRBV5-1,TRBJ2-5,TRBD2,CASSLGTSGMEETQYF
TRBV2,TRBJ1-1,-,CASSQGLGTEAFF
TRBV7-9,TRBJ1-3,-,CASSLGYSSGNTIYF
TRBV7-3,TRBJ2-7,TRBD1,CASSLSGQGNYEQYF
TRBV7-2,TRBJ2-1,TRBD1,CASSQGVNNEQFF
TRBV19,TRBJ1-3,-,CASSSIPGSGNTIYF
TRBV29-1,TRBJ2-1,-,CSVDFYNEQFF
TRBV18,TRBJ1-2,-,CASSPFPDYENYGYTF
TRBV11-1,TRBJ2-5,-,CASSLDRAETQYF
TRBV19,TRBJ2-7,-,CASSSYRANEQYF
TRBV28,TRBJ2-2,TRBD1,CASRAYGTGSGELFF
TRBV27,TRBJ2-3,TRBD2,CASSPNGRSRGTDTQYF
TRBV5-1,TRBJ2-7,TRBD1,CASSLGGDRGSDEQYF
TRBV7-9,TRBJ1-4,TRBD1,CASSLQGQGVWEKLFF
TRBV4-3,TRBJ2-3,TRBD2,CASSQDKLASVTQYF
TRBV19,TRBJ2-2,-,CASSIRGGGTGELFF
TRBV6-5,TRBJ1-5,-,CASSLEPRGQPQHF
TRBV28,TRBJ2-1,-,CASQGLYNEQFF
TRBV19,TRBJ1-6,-,CASSINRDSPLHF
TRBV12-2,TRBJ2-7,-,CASRRRDRDFYEQYF